These 17 T cell receptor beta chains were all obtained from the same sample, sequenced in a study of human T cells and chemical hapten exposure. Using its own MiXCR run on the RACE reads, TCRdb lists one record per CDR3 protein. This table holds more than 300,000 distinct CDR3 sequences, 4.5% to 5.5% found once. Time point indicated: pre-sensitization, week 0. Indicated treatment: therapeutic diphenylcyclopropenone sensitization with weekly scalp DPC. The sample here was whole blood, taken in connection with sensitization to the hapten diphenylcyclopropenone (DPC). These receptors were collected from a young woman with alopecia areata. Some clones in this sample may be carry-over from other donors' samples.

This chain joins TRBV12-3 or TRBV12-4 and TRBJ2-1, with 9 positions matching TRBD2. V dropped 1 base and J dropped 4; count of bases not matched to a gene: 2. The CDR3 is 15 residues long. In DNA, the CDR3 is TGTGCCAGCAGTTTAGAGAGCGGGGGGTACAATGAGCAGTTCTTC. Translation gives CASSLESGGYNEQFF.

This clonotype was recorded many times. This chain connects TRBV29-1 to TRBJ2-7; a weak D match, TRBD2 (5 bases). In germline, CDR1 is SQVTM, CDR2 ANQGSEA. Trimming took off 6 bases at V and 3 bases at J, with 21 bases between the two ends. The CDR3 is made up of 15 amino acids. The CDR3 region is CSVAMRLRGHYEQYF. CDR3 coding DNA: TGCAGCGTAGCCATGCGGCTCCGGGGTCACTACGAGCAGTACTTC.

This clonotype was counted many times. The V gene is TRBV4-3, the J gene TRBJ2-3; 16 bases are a match to TRBD2. V lost 4 bases to trimming and J lost 4 bases; unmatched junction nucleotides: 8. The CDR3 consists of 18 residues. The germline V gene encodes CDR1 LGHNA and CDR2 YSLEER. The CDR3 reads CASSPPPGLAGGPDTQYF. In nucleotides, the CDR3 is TGCGCCAGCAGCCCGCCACCGGGACTAGCGGGGGGGCCAGATACGCAGTATTTT.

This clonotype was seen repeatedly, ten times or more. The chain recombines TRBV7-2 with TRBJ2-5; 8 nucleotides align to TRBD1. This CDR3 has 15 residues. The ends lost 2 bases at V and 2 bases at J; junction bases unmatched: 4. Germline V CDR1 and CDR2: SGHTA, FQGNSA. CDR3 nucleotides: TGTGCCAGCAGCTTATCCCGGACAGGGCAAGAGACCCAGTACTTC. It translates to CASSLSRTGQETQYF.

This clonotype was detected only a few times. The rearrangement links TRBV27 to TRBJ2-2, with 10 nucleotides matching TRBD1. This CDR3 region has 17 residues. Unmatched junction bases numbered 14, after V lost 6 bases and J lost 7 bases. The germline V gene has CDR1 MNHEY and CDR2 SMNVEV (reference sequence). The CDR3 is CASRREDWDRGNGELFF. Written as DNA, the CDR3 is TGTGCCAGCAGGCGCGAAGATTGGGACAGGGGAAACGGGGAGCTGTTTTTT.

This clonotype came up a few times. J is TRBJ2-3 and V is TRBV7-2, with TRBD1 matching over 11 bases. Trimming removed 4 bases from V and 4 bases from J; junction bases left unmatched: 7. There are 16 residues in the CDR3. The germline V gene has CDR1 SGHTA and CDR2 FQGNSA. The CDR3 sequence: CASSSRTGGSSDTQYF. The CDR3 DNA reads TGTGCCAGCAGCTCCCGGACAGGGGGCAGCTCAGATACGCAGTATTTT.

This clonotype was recorded many times. The gene calls are TRBV28 and TRBJ1-2; 8 nucleotides align to TRBD1. Germline V gives CDR1 MDHEN, CDR2 SYDVKM. The CDR3 is 17 residues long. Unmatched junction bases numbered 15, after V lost 7 bases and J lost 2 bases. CDR3 sequence: CASNYPPRTGKNYGYTF. DNA for the CDR3: TGTGCCAGCAACTACCCTCCTCGGACAGGGAAAAACTATGGCTACACCTTC.

This clonotype was counted ten times or more. This chain links TRBV28 with TRBJ1-1, with D possibly matching TRBD1 (6 bases). Trimming cost V 5 bases and J 8 bases, with 18 bases left between them. The CDR3 spans 14 residues. Germline V gives CDR1 MDHEN, CDR2 SYDVKM. CDR3 sequence (DNA): TGTGCCAGCAGTCCTCACACAGGGACGGCGGAAGCTTTCTTT. This gives the protein CASSPHTGTAEAFF. The full variable domain, in which reference TRBV28 and TRBJ1-1 provide the parts outside the CDR3, is DVKVTQSSRYLVKRTGEKVFLECVQDMDHENMFWYRQDPGLGLRLIYFSYDVKMKEKGDIPEGYSVSREKKERFSLILESASTNQTSMYLCASSPHTGTAEAFFGQGTRLTVV.

V is TRBV6-1 and J is TRBJ2-7, with 7 positions matching TRBD1. Germline-derived CDR1 and CDR2 are MNHNS and SASEGT. CDR3 length: 15 residues. Germline trimming cut 4 bases from V and 0 bases from J; bases unmatched to any gene: 6. In nucleotides, the CDR3 is TGTGCCAGCAGTGGGGGACAGTTTAGCTCCTACGAGCAGTACTTC. This encodes CASSGGQFSSYEQYF.

At least ten counts were recorded for this clonotype. CDR3 region: CASAPGGSGDEQFF. The CDR3 DNA sequence: TGTGCTAGTGCCCCTGGGGGGTCTGGCGATGAGCAGTTCTTC. The chain links TRBV12-5 to TRBJ2-1, with D maybe TRBD2 (6 bases). Trimming left V 7 bases short and J 8 bases short, with 18 bases between. Germline V gene sequence: CDR1 LGHNT, CDR2 FRNRAP. The CDR3 totals 14 residues.

This chain uses TRBV20-1 with TRBJ1-5; 9 bases fit TRBD1. CDR1 is DFQATT and CDR2 is SNEGSKA in the germline V gene (reference sequence). V lost 6 bases to trimming and J lost 0 bases; unmatched junction nucleotides: 15. The CDR3 length is 18 residues. CDR3 sequence (DNA): TGCAGTGCACGGGGATACCGGGACAGGGTCTATAGCAATCAGCCCCAGCATTTT. This encodes CSARGYRDRVYSNQPQHF.

The genes are TRBV3-1 and TRBJ1-2, with D hard to call. V lost 3 bases to trimming and J lost 3 bases, with 5 bases between them. This CDR3 is built from 12 residues. Germline assignment: CDR1 LGHDT and CDR2 YNNKEL (reference sequence). The DNA of the CDR3 is TGTGCCAGCAGCCAGGAGTACTATGGCTACACCTTC. Residues: CASSQEYYGYTF. Combining the CDR3 with reference TRBV3-1 and TRBJ1-2 gives the whole variable domain DTAVSQTPKYLVTQMGNDKSIKCEQNLGHDTMYWYKQDSKKFLKIMFSYNNKELIINETVPNRFSPKSPDKAHLNLHINSLELGDSAVYFCASSQEYYGYTFGSGTRLTVV.

The chain employs TRBV3-1 and TRBJ2-1, with TRBD2 as a possible D gene (5 bases). The ends were cut back, 0 bases at V and 2 bases at J, with 8 bases in the middle. Per germline, CDR1 LGHDT and CDR2 YNNKEL (reference sequence). The CDR3 has 15 residues. CDR3 nucleotides: TGTGCCAGCAGCCAAGATCGGAGGCCCTACAATGAGCAGTTCTTC. Translating gives CASSQDRRPYNEQFF.

This clonotype was counted ten times or more. The chain employs TRBV7-2 and TRBJ1-4; perhaps TRBD1 as D (5 bases). V lost 2 bases and J lost 8, with 12 bases in between. The CDR3 contains 14 residues. Germline CDR1 and CDR2: SGHTA and FQGNSA. The CDR3 region is CASSLNRRSEKLFF. CDR3 sequence (DNA): TGTGCCAGCAGCTTAAACAGGAGGAGCGAAAAACTGTTTTTT.

This clonotype was seen only a few times. V and J are TRBV7-6 and TRBJ2-2; D gene unclear. Trimming cost V 2 bases and J 5 bases, with 15 bases left between them. The CDR3 is 16 amino acids. The germline V gene encodes CDR1 SGHVS and CDR2 FNYEAQ. The CDR3 sequence: CASSLSQAPVTGELFF. The CDR3 bases are TGTGCCAGCAGCTTAAGTCAGGCGCCAGTGACCGGGGAGCTGTTTTTT.

At least ten counts were recorded for this clonotype. This chain joins TRBV4-3 and TRBJ1-2, with unresolved D. Germline CDR1 LGHNA, CDR2 YSLEER. Deletions cut 4 bases from V and 4 bases from J, with 13 bases between. The CDR3 is 14 amino acids. The DNA for the CDR3 is TGCGCCAGCAGCCCGCATCTTTCCTCCTATGGCTACACCTTC. This gives the protein CASSPHLSSYGYTF.

The chain combines TRBV3-1 with TRBJ2-5, with TRBD2 matching 10 bases. Trimming removed 1 base from V and 7 bases from J; junction bases left unmatched: 12. The germline V gene encodes CDR1 LGHDT and CDR2 YNNKEL (reference sequence). The CDR3 totals 17 residues. Written as DNA, the CDR3 is TGTGCCAGCAGCCAAGGGACTAGCGGACCGGGCGGCGGGACCCAGTACTTC. Translated, it gives CASSQGTSGPGGGTQYF.